Listed here is a single TCR beta chain. The entry originates in a study of blood T cell repertoires in COVID-19. Repertoires were generated with immunoSEQ multiplex PCR, while TCRdb's copy carries only in-frame clones and drops some. The sample includes just over 80,000 clones, more than 60% of them seen just once. The ends lost 6 bases at V and 8 bases at J; junction bases unmatched: 3. This CDR3 region has 11 residues. The chain couples TRBV12-3 or TRBV12-4 to TRBJ1-2, with TRBD1 matching over 7 bases. This receptor was taken from a woman aged 80 or over with active or convalescent COVID-19. The source material was peripheral blood. CDR3 in DNA: TGTGCCAGCAGCGGCAGGGGGGGCTACACCTTC. This codes for CASSGRGGYTF.